This section outlines one T cell receptor (beta chain) sequence together with its context. Its antigen is still unknown. CDR1 is SEHNR and CDR2 is FQNEAQ in the germline V gene (reference sequence). The CDR3 is 12 amino acids. Trimming took off 5 bases at V and 7 bases at J, with 9 bases between the two ends. CD45RO negativity and positive selection for CCR7 defined naive CD8 cells, a population that excluded terminally differentiated effector memory CD45RA+ cells. The data derive from a study of shared clonotypes between healthy human individuals. Regarding the study as a whole: An expected dependence of interdonor clonotype sharing on sequencing depth was noted.

Clones were sequenced by immunoSEQ multiplex PCR, and TCRdb holds only the in-frame ones, with some missing. The profile shows about 610,000 clones, approximately 96% of them singletons. V usage is TRBV7-9 and J usage is TRBJ2-1; TRBD2 is a possible D gene (5 bases). This TCR was recovered from a woman in her twenties or thirties in good health. Material for sequencing was naive CD8+ T cells sorted from blood. In DNA, the CDR3 is TGTGCCAGCAGCCAGGACTTAAATGAGCAGTTCTTC. Its protein is CASSQDLNEQFF. The full variable domain, with the rest looked up from reference TRBV7-9 and TRBJ2-1, is DTGVSQNPRHKITKRGQNVTFRCDPISEHNRLYWYRQTLGQGPEFLTYFQNEAQLEKSRLLSDRFSAERPKGSFSTLEIQRTEQGDSAMYLCASSQDLNEQFFGPGTRLTVL.